This T cell receptor (beta chain) was identified in a study of blood T cell repertoires in COVID-19. V shed 4 bases, J shed 4 bases, and the junction held 7 bases outside the gene matches. CDR3 length: 16 residues. CDR1 WNHNN and CDR2 SYGVQD come from the germline V gene (reference sequence). Data came from immunoSEQ multiplex PCR; TCRdb stores just in-frame clones and leaves some out. The sample has about 120,000 clones, 76% seen once; the top ten hold approximately 3.9%. The sequenced sample consisted of peripheral blood. The gene calls are TRBV10-1 and TRBJ2-3; 11 bases line up with TRBD2. This TCR was recovered from a woman of 80 years or more with acute or convalescent COVID-19. CDR3 sequence reads: CASSGGSGGAADTQYF. The CDR3, as DNA: TGCGCCAGCAGTGGGGGTAGCGGGGGGGCAGCAGATACGCAGTATTTT.